This TCR beta chain was captured in a study of cytotoxic CD8 clonotypes in ibrutinib-treated CLL. At the level of the study: Patients: some 11 relapsed/refractory, about 14 treatment-naive, 17 to 18 IGHV unmutated.

The data were produced by immunoSEQ multiplex PCR, yet TCRdb's version contains in-frame clones alone and is incomplete. The sample holds some 200,000 clones; 60% to 80% are singletons and the top ten take more than 4.5%. Germline loops: CDR1 SGHNT, CDR2 YENEEA. This CDR3 comprises 16 residues. The V segment lost 4 bases and the J segment 7 bases; nucleotides outside the gene matches: 11. The TCR sequence derives from a human donor with chronic lymphocytic leukemia. Sequenced here: PBMCs, sampled after 12 months of ibrutinib treatment. This chain joins TRBV11-3 and TRBJ2-1, with 9 bases fitting TRBD1. The CDR3, as DNA: TGTGCCAGCAGCTCCCCCCGGGACAGGGTGAAGAATGAGCAGTTCTTC. Translating gives CASSSPRDRVKNEQFF.